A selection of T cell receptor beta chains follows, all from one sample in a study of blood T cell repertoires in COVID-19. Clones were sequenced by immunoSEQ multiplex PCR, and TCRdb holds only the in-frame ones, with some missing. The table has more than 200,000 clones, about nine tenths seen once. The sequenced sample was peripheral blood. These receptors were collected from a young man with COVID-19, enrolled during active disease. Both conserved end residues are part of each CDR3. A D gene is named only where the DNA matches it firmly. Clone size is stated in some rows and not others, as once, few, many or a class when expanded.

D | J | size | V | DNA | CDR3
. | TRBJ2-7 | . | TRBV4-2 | TGTGCCAGCAGCGTCGGGGGTGAGCAGTACTTC | CASSVGGEQYF
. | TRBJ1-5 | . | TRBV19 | TGTGCCAGTAGTCAGGACAGAAACAATCAGCCCCAGCATTTT | CASSQDRNNQPQHF
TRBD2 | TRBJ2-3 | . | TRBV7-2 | TGTGCCAGCAGCTTAGTAGTGGTACGGGGGGTCCCTAGCACAGATACGCAGTATTTT | CASSLVVVRGVPSTDTQYF
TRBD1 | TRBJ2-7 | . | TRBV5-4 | TGTGCCAGCAGCTTGGCACCGGGACAGGGTCTGGGGGAGCAGTACTTC | CASSLAPGQGLGEQYF
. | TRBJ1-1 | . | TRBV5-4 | TGTGCCAGCAGCTTGCAGGAACCCACTGAAGCTTTCTTT | CASSLQEPTEAFF
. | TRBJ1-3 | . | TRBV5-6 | TGTGCCAGCAGCCGCAGTTACCTCTCTGGAAACACCATATATTTT | CASSRSYLSGNTIYF
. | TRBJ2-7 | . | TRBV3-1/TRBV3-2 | TGTGCCAGCAGCCGCCGTGCTACTTACGAGCAGTACTTC | CASSRRATYEQYF
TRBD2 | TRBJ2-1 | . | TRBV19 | TGTGCCAGTAGTATATATGGGGAGCGGGAGTCATATGAGCAGTTCTTC | CASSIYGERESYEQFF
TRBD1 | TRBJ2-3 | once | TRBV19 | TGTGCCAGTAGTATCCGACAGGGGAGGACAGATACGCAGTATTTT | CASSIRQGRTDTQYF
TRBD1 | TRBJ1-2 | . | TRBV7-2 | TGTGCCAGCAGCTACCAAACAGGGGGTAATGATGGCTACACCTTC | CASSYQTGGNDGYTF
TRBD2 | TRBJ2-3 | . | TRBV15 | TGTGCCACCAGCAGAGATAGATTAGGGCTAGCGGGGGCGTACACAGATACGCAGTATTTT | CATSRDRLGLAGAYTDTQYF
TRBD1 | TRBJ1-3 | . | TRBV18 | TGTGCCAGCTCACCTACCACAGGGGCTGGAAACACCATATATTTT | CASSPTTGAGNTIYF
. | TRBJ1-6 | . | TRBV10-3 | TGTGCCATCAGTGACAGGGGAGGGAGTCCCCTCCACTTT | CAISDRGGSPLHF
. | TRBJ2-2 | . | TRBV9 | TGTGCCAGCATAACCGGGGAGCTGTTTTTT | CASITGELFF
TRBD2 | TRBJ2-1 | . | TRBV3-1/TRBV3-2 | TGTGCCAGCAGCTTGCTAGCGGGGGGAGACAATGAGCAGTTCTTC | CASSLLAGGDNEQFF
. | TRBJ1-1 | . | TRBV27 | TGTGCCAGCAGTTTCTCCCGACGGCGGGCGGGAGGATTGAACACTGAAGCTTTCTTT | CASSFSRRRAGGLNTEAFF
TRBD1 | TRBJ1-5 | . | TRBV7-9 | TGTGCCAGCGGTGGGGACAGGCCTAGCAATCAGCCCCAGCATTTT | CASGGDRPSNQPQHF
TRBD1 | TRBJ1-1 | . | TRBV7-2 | TGTGCCAGCAGCTCCGACAGGGGTAACACTGAAGCTTTCTTT | CASSSDRGNTEAFF
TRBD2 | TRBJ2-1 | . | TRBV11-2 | TGTGCCAGCAGCTTAGTAGCTAGCGGGAGTCAGGCTGAGCAGTTCTTC | CASSLVASGSQAEQFF
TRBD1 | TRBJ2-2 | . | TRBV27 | TGTGCCAGCAGTATGCTACAGGGGGCACCTACCGGGGAGCTGTTTTTT | CASSMLQGAPTGELFF
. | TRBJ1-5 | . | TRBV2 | TGTGCCAGCCAGGGTGCCCTGGATCAGCCCCAGCATTTT | CASQGALDQPQHF
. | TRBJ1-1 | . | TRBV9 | TGTGCCAGCAGCGTAGATCGGAACACTGAAGCTTTCTTT | CASSVDRNTEAFF
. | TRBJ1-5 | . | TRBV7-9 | TGTGCCAGCAGCTTAGAAGGAGGGAGCAATCAGCCCCAGCATTTT | CASSLEGGSNQPQHF
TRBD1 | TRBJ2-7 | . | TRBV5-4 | TGTGCCAGCAGTTCCGGGACAGGCATATACGAGCAGTACTTC | CASSSGTGIYEQYF
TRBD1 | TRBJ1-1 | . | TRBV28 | TGTTCCTCGGGACAGCCGAACACTGAAGCTTTCTTT | CSSGQPNTEAFF
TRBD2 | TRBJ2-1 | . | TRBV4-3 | TGCGCCAGCAGCCAAGAGCCGGCTAGCGGGGGGCATGAGCAGTTCTTC | CASSQEPASGGHEQFF
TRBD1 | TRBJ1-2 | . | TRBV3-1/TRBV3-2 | TGTGCCAGCAGCCACTGGACAGGGGGAAAGTTGAATGGCTACACCTTC | CASSHWTGGKLNGYTF
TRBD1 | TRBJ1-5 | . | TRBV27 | TGTGCCAGCAGTGCATCAACAGGGGGGGCTTCCCAGCCCCAGCATTTT | CASSASTGGASQPQHF
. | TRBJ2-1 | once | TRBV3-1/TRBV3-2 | TGTGCCAGCAGCCAAGTCGGGGGCTCCTACAATGAGCAGTTCTTC | CASSQVGGSYNEQFF